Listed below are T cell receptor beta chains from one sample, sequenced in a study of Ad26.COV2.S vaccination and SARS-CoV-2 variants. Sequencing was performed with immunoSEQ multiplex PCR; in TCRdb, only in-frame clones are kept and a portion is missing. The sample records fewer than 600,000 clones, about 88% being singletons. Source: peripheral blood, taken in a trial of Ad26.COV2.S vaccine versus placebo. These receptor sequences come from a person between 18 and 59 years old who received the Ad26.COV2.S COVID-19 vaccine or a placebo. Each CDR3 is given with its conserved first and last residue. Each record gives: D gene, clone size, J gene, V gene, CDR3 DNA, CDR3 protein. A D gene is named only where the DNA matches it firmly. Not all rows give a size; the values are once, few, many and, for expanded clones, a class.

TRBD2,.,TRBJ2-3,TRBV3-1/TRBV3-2,TGTGCCAGCAGCCAAGATCCTAGCGGGACAGATACGCAGTATTTT,CASSQDPSGTDTQYF
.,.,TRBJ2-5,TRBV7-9,TGTGCCAGCAGCTTGTTCCAAGAGACCCAGTACTTC,CASSLFQETQYF
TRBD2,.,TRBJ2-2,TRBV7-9,TGTGCCAGCACCCACCCTAGCGGAGTCCCCGGGGAGCTGTTTTTT,CASTHPSGVPGELFF
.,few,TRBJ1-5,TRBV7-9,TGTGCCAGCAGCTTAGGGCATCAGCCCCAGCATTTT,CASSLGHQPQHF
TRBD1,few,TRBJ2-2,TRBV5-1,TGCGCCAGCAGCTGGCCGACAGGGACCACCGGGGAGCTGTTTTTT,CASSWPTGTTGELFF
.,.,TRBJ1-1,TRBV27,TGTGCCAGCAGTTTACGTCAGGGGTACACTGAAGCTTTCTTT,CASSLRQGYTEAFF
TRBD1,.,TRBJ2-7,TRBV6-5,TGTGCCAGCAGTTACGGACAGGGGAGGGGCGAGCAGTACTTC,CASSYGQGRGEQYF
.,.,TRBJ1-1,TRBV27,TGTGCCAGCAGTACAGGGCCCACACCGACTGAAGCTTTCTTT,CASSTGPTPTEAFF
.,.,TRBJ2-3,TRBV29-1,TGCAGCGTTGTGGGGGGGCAGGGGGACACAGATACGCAGTATTTT,CSVVGGQGDTDTQYF
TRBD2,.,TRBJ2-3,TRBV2,TGTGCCAGCAGTTACACCGGACTAGCTGGAGATACGCAGTATTTT,CASSYTGLAGDTQYF
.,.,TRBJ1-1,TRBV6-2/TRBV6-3,TGTGCCAGCAGTTACGGAAGTATGACTCCCCGGAACACTGAAGCTTTCTTT,CASSYGSMTPRNTEAFF
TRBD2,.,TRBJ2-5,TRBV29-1,TGCAGCGTTCAGGCCGGCGGGGGGCGCCCTTACTTC,CSVQAGGGRPYF
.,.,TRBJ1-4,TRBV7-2,TGTGCCAGCAGCCCGAAGGGCAGAAAACTGTTTTTT,CASSPKGRKLFF
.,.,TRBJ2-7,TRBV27,TGTGCCAGCAGTTTACATGGGAACTACGAGCAGTACTTC,CASSLHGNYEQYF
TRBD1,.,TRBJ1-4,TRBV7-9,TGTGCCAGCAGCCCTGGACAGGGGCGTGAAAAACTGTTTTTT,CASSPGQGREKLFF
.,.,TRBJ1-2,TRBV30,TGTGCCTGGAGTGTCTCAGGGGACGGCTACACCTTC,CAWSVSGDGYTF
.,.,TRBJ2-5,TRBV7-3,TGTGCCAGCTCCGTAGGGGGGCCTGGGGAGACCCAGTACTTC,CASSVGGPGETQYF
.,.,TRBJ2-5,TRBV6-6,TGTGCCAGCAGTTATCTCAGGGTTGGGACCCAGTACTTC,CASSYLRVGTQYF
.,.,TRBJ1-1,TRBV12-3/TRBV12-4,TGTGCCAGCAGGATCAGAGGAGGATCGGGGGCTTTCTTT,CASRIRGGSGAFF
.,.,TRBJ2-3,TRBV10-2,TGCGCCAGCACCCCGGCCTTAACTGGTAATACGCAGTATTTT,CASTPALTGNTQYF
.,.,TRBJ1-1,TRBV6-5,TGTGCCAGCAGCCACCCGCTCCGTAGGAACACTGAAGCTTTCTTT,CASSHPLRRNTEAFF
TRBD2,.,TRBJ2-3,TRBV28,TGTGCCAGCAGTTTAAGCGGGATGACAGATACGCAGTATTTT,CASSLSGMTDTQYF
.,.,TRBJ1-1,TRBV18,TGTGCCAGCTCACCCCTCGGGGACGGCACTGAAGCTTTCTTT,CASSPLGDGTEAFF
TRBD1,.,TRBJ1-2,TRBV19,TGTGCCAGTAGTACCGGGGACAGGAAAAACTATGGCTACACCTTC,CASSTGDRKNYGYTF
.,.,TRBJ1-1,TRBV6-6,TGTGCCAGCACTCCCCTAGGTCCTGGAGCTTTCTTT,CASTPLGPGAFF
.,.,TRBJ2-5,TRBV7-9,TGTGCCAGCAGCCCGAGACATTTCGGGGCCCTAACAGAGACCCAGTACTTC,CASSPRHFGALTETQYF
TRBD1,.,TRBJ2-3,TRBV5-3,TGTGCCAGAAGCTTGGGACAGGGAGACACAGATACGCAGTATTTT,CARSLGQGDTDTQYF
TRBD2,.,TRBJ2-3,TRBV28,TGTGCCAGCAGAGCGGGAGTAGTAGATACGCAGTATTTT,CASRAGVVDTQYF
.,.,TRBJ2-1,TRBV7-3,TGTGCCAGCAGCTTAACGTTAAGTGGCAGGACGAATGAGCAGTTCTTC,CASSLTLSGRTNEQFF
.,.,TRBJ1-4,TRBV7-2,TGTGCCAGCAGCCTTAACATAGGAACAACTAATGAAAAACTGTTTTTT,CASSLNIGTTNEKLFF
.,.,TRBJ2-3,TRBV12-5,TGTGCTAGTGGTGCGGGGACAGATACGCAGTATTTT,CASGAGTDTQYF
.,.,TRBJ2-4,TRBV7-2,TGTGCCAGCAGCTCTTATGGGGGCAGCCTAGCCAAAAACATTCAGTACTTC,CASSSYGGSLAKNIQYF
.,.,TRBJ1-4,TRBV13,TGTGCCAGCAGCTTGGGGGGAATTACTGAAAAACTGTTTTTT,CASSLGGITEKLFF
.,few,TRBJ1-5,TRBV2,TGTGCCAGCAGTCTAGTGACAGAAAATCAGCCCCAGCATTTT,CASSLVTENQPQHF
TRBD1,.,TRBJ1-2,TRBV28,TGTGCCAGCAGTCCCGGGACAGGGTATGGCTACACCTTC,CASSPGTGYGYTF
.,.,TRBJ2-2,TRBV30,TGTGCCTGGAGGGGGACACACGGCGCCGGGGAGCTGTTTTTT,CAWRGTHGAGELFF
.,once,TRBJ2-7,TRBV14,TGTGCCAGCAGAGCAAGGCACGGCTACGAGCAGTACTTC,CASRARHGYEQYF
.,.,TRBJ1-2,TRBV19,TGTGCCAGTAGTATAGAGAGGACGTATGGCTACACCTTC,CASSIERTYGYTF
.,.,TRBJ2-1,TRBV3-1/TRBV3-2,TGTGCCAGCAGGGGGGGACCGGAGCAGTTCTTC,CASRGGPEQFF
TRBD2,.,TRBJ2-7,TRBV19,TGTGCCAGTAGGACCGCTAGCGGTGCCGGCGAGCAGTACTTC,CASRTASGAGEQYF
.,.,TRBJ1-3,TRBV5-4,TGTGCCAGCAGCTTCGCGGACGCTGGAAACACCATATATTTT,CASSFADAGNTIYF
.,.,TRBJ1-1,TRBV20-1,TGCAGTGCTACAGAGAACACTGAAGCTTTCTTT,CSATENTEAFF
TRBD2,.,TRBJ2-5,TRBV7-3,TGTGCCAGCAGCCCAGTCGGGGGGGCCTCAGAGACCCAGTACTTC,CASSPVGGASETQYF
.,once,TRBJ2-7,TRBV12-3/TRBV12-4,TGTGCCAGCAGTTTTTATGAGGAGCAGTACTTC,CASSFYEEQYF
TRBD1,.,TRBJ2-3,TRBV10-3,TGTGCCATCTCGGGGACAGGGGCAAGCACAGATACGCAGTATTTT,CAISGTGASTDTQYF
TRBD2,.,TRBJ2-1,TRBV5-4,TGTGCCAGCAGCTTGGATCGGCTAGCGGGAGGGCCAGGGGATGAGCAGTTCTTC,CASSLDRLAGGPGDEQFF
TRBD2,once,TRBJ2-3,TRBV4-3,TGCGCCAGCAGCCAAGATGCGCGGGGGGGCACAGATACGCAGTATTTT,CASSQDARGGTDTQYF
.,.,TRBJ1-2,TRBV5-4,TGTGCCAGCAGCTTGTCAGGGGCCCTAGATGGCTACACCTTC,CASSLSGALDGYTF
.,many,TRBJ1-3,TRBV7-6,TGTGCCAGCAGCTTAGCAGGGGGGAGCTCTGGAAACACCATATATTTT,CASSLAGGSSGNTIYF
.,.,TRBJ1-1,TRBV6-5,TGTGCCAGCAGGCGGGACAATTTTAAGGATGAAGCTTTCTTT,CASRRDNFKDEAFF